This T cell receptor beta chain emerged from a study of T-cell reconstitution after alpha-beta-depleted transplantation in children. Whole-study findings and limits: By one year post-transplant, T-cell counts and diversity largely arose from T cells that were newly produced. Some patients owed their high day-60 TCRbeta diversity to surviving recipient T cells and thymic progenitors. The study reportedly traced alpha-beta T cells about two months after transplant to several hundred expanded graft clones.

Molecular barcoding with unique molecular identifiers was used for the TCRbeta library. Using its own MiXCR run on the PCR reads, TCRdb lists one record per CDR3 protein. The sample lists 500,000 or so distinct CDR3 sequences; around 10% were seen once. For this clonotype: What it binds is unknown.

The receptor's source is a female patient under 10 years old who had a stem cell transplant for aplastic anemia, so the T cells may come from the graft donor. Source: PBMCs, mostly from graft donor cells, taken 180 days after TCRalphabeta/CD19-depleted stem cell transplant.

The CDR3 loop reads CATSKESGGYTF. The CDR3 DNA sequence: TGTGCCACCAGCAAGGAGTCCGGTGGCTACACCTTC. The chain employs TRBV24-1 and TRBJ1-2; D not resolved. The germline V gene has CDR1 KGHDR and CDR2 SFDVKD. This CDR3 has 12 residues. V was trimmed by 7 bases and J by 7 bases, leaving 12 bases between them.